This T cell receptor (beta chain) came from a study of vaccination and CD4 T cells after COVID-19. For the study at large: From HCoV-229E, HCoV-OC43, HCoV-NL63 and SARS-CoV-2, overlapping spike peptides were used to stimulate the cells.

Details on this clonotype: Its antigen is still unknown.

The study sequenced cultured CD4+ T cell DNA using the Oncomine TCR Beta short-read assay. From the PCR reads, TCRdb called clonotypes with MiXCR, one entry per CDR3 protein. The table shows about 7,200 distinct CDR3 sequences, with 30% to 40% occurring only once. Germline V gene lookup returns CDR1 KGHSH and CDR2 LQKENI. V was trimmed by 1 base and J by 5 bases, leaving 9 bases between them. The CDR3 spans 13 residues. The treatment denotes: approximately nine-day PBMC culture with coronavirus spike peptide pools or control peptides (ViraFEST assay). An unexposed donor provided the CD4+ T cells, which were collected before the COVID-19 pandemic (2011-2018). About 1.8 million PBMCs per well were cultured with roughly 10 IU/ml IL-2 and about 10 ug/ml peptide pools.

V usage is TRBV18 and J usage is TRBJ2-7, with a weak D call TRBD2 (5 bases). The TCR sequence derives from a human donor in good health. Sample: CD4+ T cells from blood, cultured in vitro. The CDR3 loop is CASSPLGRDEQYF. The CDR3 region has the DNA TGTGCCAGCTCACCACTAGGGCGGGACGAGCAGTACTTC.